This TCR beta chain appears in the sequencing data of a study of T cell changes during pregnancy in multiple sclerosis. V was pared by 0 bases and J by 1 base, with 6 bases of the junction left unmatched. Germline values: CDR1 SGDLS, CDR2 YYNGEE. This CDR3 has 16 amino acids. The table came from immunoSEQ multiplex PCR; TCRdb's copy has only in-frame clones and leaves some out. The sample holds about 67,000 clones, around 90% seen once. This receptor was identified in a female donor with multiple sclerosis, enrolled in a pregnancy study. The sequencing used peripheral blood, collected in the first trimester of pregnancy. The rearrangement uses TRBV9 and TRBJ2-7; 8 bases map to TRBD2. The CDR3 nucleotides read TGTGCCAGCAGCGTAGACGGGGGGGGGACTTCCTACGAGCAGTACTTC. Translated, it gives CASSVDGGGTSYEQYF.